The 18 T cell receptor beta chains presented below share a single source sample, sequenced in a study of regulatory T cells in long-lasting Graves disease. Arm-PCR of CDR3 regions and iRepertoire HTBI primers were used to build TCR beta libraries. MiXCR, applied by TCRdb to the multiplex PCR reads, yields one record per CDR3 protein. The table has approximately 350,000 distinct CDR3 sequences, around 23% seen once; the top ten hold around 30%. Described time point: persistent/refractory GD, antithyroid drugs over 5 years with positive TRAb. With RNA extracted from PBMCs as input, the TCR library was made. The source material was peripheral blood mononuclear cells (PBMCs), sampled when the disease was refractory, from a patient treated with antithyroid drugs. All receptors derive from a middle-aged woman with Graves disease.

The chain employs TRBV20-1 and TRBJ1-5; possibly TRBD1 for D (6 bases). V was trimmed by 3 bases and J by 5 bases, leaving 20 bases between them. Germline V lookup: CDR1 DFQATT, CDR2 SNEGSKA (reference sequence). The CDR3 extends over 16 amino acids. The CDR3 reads CSASGEHRDSDQPQHF. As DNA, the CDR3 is TGCAGTGCTAGCGGGGAACACAGGGATTCCGATCAGCCCCAGCATTTT.

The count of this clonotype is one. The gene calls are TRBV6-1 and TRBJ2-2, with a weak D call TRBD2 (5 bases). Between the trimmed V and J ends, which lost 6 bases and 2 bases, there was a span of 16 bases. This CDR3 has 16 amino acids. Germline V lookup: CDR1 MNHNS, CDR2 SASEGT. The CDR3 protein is CASSTRKSLNTGELFF. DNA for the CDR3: TGTGCCAGCAGCACTAGAAAAAGTTTAAACACCGGGGAGCTGTTTTTT.

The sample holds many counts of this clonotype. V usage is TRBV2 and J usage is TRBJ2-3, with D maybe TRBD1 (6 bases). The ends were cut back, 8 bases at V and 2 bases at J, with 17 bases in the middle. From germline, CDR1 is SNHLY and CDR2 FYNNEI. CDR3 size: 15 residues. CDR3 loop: CASCSGQKTTDTQYF. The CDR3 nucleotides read TGTGCCAGCTGCTCAGGACAGAAAACCACAGATACGCAGTATTTT.

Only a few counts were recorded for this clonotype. CDR3 nucleotide sequence: TGTGCCAGCAGCGGATTCCAGGGGGAGTCCAAATACGAGCAGTACTTC. Its protein product is CASSGFQGESKYEQYF. V usage is TRBV5-6 and J usage is TRBJ2-7; 7 bases are a match to TRBD1. The CDR3 is 16 amino acids. The V segment lost 4 bases and the J segment 4 bases; nucleotides outside the gene matches: 14. The germline V gene encodes CDR1 SGHDT and CDR2 YYEEEE.

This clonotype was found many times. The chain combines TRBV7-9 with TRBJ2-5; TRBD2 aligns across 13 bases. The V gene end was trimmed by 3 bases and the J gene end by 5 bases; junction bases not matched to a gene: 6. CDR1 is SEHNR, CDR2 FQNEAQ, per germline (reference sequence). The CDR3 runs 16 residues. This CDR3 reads CASSFTSGRARETQYF. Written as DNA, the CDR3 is TGTGCCAGCAGCTTTACTAGCGGGAGGGCCCGGGAGACCCAGTACTTC. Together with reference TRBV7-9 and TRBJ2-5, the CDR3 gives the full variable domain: DTGVSQNPRHKITKRGQNVTFRCDPISEHNRLYWYRQTLGQGPEFLTYFQNEAQLEKSRLLSDRFSAERPKGSFSTLEIQRTEQGDSAMYLCASSFTSGRARETQYFGPGTRLLVL.

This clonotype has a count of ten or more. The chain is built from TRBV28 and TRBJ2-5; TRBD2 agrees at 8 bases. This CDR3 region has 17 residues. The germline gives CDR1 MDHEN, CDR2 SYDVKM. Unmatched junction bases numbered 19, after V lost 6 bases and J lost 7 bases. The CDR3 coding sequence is TGTGCCAGCAGCCTGCGGGGGGCGAAGGGTTCTAAGGGGACCCAGTACTTC. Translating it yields CASSLRGAKGSKGTQYF. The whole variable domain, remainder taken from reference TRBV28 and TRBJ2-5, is DVKVTQSSRYLVKRTGEKVFLECVQDMDHENMFWYRQDPGLGLRLIYFSYDVKMKEKGDIPEGYSVSREKKERFSLILESASTNQTSMYLCASSLRGAKGSKGTQYFGPGTRLLVL.

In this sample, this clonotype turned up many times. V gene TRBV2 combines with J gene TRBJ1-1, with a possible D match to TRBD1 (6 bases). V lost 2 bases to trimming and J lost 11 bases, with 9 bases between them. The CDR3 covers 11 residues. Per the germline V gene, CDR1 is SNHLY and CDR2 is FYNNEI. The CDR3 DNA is TGTGCCAGCAGTGAACAGGGGAGGGCTTTCTTT. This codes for CASSEQGRAFF.

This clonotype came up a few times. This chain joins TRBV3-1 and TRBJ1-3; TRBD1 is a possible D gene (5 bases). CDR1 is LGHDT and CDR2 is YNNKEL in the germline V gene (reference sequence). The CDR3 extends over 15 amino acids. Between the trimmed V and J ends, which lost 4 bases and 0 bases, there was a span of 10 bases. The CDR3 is CASSPDSYSGNTIYF. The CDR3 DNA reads TGTGCCAGCAGCCCCGACAGTTACTCTGGAAACACCATATATTTT.

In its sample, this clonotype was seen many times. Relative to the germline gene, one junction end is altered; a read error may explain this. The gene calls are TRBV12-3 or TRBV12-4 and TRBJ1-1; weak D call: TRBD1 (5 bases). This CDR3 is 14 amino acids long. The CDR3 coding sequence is TGTGCCAGCAGTAATCAGGGAGTGAATACTGAAGCTTTCTTT. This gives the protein CASSNQGVNTEAFF.

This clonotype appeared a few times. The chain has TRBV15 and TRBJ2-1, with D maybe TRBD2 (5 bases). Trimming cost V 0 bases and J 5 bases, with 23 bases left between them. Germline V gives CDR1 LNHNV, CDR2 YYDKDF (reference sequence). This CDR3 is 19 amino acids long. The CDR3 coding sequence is TGTGCCACCAGCAGAGATCTCCCACGGTGGGCGGGTGGGAACAATGAGCAGTTCTTC. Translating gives CATSRDLPRWAGGNNEQFF.

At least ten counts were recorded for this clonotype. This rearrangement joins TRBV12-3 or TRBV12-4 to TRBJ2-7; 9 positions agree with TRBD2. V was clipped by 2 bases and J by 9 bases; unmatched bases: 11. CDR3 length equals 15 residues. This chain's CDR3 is CASSLRLAGLSVQYF. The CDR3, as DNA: TGTGCCAGCAGTTTAAGGCTAGCGGGGCTGTCAGTGCAGTACTTC.

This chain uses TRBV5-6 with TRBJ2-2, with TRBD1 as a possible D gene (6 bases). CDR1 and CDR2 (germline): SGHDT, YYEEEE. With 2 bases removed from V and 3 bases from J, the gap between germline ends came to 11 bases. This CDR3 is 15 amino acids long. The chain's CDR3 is CASSFWPGDTGELFF. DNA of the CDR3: TGTGCCAGCAGCTTTTGGCCAGGGGACACCGGGGAGCTGTTTTTT.

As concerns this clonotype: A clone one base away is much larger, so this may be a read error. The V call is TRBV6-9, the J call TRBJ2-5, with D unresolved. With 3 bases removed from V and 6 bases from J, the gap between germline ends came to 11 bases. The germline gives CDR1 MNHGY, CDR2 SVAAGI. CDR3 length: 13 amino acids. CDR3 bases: TGTGCCAGCAGTTACGGCAATGGAAAGACCCAGTACTTC. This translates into CASSYGNGKTQYF.

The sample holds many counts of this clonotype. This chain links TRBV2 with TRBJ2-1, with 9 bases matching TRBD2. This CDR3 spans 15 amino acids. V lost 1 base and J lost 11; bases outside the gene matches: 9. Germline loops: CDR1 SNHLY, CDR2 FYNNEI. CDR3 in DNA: TGTGCCAGCAGTGAAGAGAGCGGGAGGAATCATAAGCAGTTCTTC. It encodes CASSEESGRNHKQFF.

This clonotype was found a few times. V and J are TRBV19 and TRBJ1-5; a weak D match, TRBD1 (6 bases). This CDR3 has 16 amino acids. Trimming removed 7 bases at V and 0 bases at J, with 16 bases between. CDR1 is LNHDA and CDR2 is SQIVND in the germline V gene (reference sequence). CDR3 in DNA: TGTGCCAGTACCCAACGAGGGGGGTATAGCAATCAGCCCCAGCATTTT. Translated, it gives CASTQRGGYSNQPQHF.

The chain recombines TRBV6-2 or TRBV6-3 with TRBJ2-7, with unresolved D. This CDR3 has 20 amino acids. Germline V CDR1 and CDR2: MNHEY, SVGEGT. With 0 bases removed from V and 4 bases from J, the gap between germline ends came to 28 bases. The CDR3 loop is CASSYSISSGSRTDTYEQYF. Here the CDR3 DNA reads TGTGCCAGCAGTTACTCGATTTCGAGTGGTTCCAGGACCGACACATACGAGCAGTACTTC.

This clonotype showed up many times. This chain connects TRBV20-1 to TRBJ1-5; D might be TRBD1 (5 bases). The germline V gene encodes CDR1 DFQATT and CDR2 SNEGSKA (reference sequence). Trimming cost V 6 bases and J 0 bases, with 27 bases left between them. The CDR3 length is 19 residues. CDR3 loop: CSARIEITDKGYSNQPQHF. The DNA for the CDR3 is TGCAGTGCCAGAATAGAAATCACAGACAAGGGGTATAGCAATCAGCCCCAGCATTTT.

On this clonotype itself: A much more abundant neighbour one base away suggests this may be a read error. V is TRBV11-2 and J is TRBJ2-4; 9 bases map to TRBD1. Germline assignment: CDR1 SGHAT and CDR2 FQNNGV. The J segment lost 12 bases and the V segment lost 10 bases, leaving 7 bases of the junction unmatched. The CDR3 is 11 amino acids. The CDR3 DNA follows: TGTGCCACCCGGACAGGGGACACTCAGTACTTC. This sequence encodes CATRTGDTQYF.